This TCR beta chain was profiled in a study of blood T cell repertoires in COVID-19. Across the study: Collection of acute and convalescent COVID-19 samples took place in the United States, Italy and Spain.

Germline lookup yields CDR1 GTSNPN and CDR2 SVGIG (reference sequence). Trimming took 3 bases from V and 1 from J, leaving 12 bases between them. The CDR3 runs to 14 residues. TCRdb keeps only in-frame clones here, not all; method: immunoSEQ multiplex PCR. Counted here are hundreds of thousands of clones, around 87% occurring once; the ten biggest clones make up approximately 2.4%. The source is a woman aged 55 to 70 with COVID-19, enrolled during active disease. The specimen was peripheral blood. The chain carries TRBV30 and TRBJ2-5; D is possibly TRBD1 (5 bases). The DNA for the CDR3 is TGTGCCTGGAGCCCTGAAGGGGTCCAAGAGACCCAGTACTTC. Amino acids: CAWSPEGVQETQYF.